These 5 T cell receptor beta chains were all obtained from the same sample, sequenced in a study of neoadjuvant nivolumab and ipilimumab in lung cancer. Clones were sequenced by immunoSEQ multiplex PCR, and TCRdb holds only the in-frame ones, with some missing. The table records 18,000 or so clones, over 70% of them present only once. Specimen: tumor tissue, collected after neoadjuvant nivolumab, alone or with ipilimumab, at or shortly before surgery. These receptors came from an adult with non-small cell lung cancer.

The J gene is TRBJ2-7, the V gene TRBV30; D ambiguous. The CDR3 runs to 12 residues. Deletions cut 1 base from V and 3 bases from J, with 7 bases between. Germline V gene lookup returns CDR1 GTSNPN and CDR2 SVGIG (reference sequence). This CDR3 is CAWSEGIYEQYF. Written as DNA, the CDR3 is TGTGCCTGGAGTGAAGGGATCTACGAGCAGTACTTC.

This rearrangement joins TRBV7-2 to TRBJ1-2; 7 bases are a match to TRBD1. The junction had 11 bases not matched to a gene; V was cut back by 3 bases and J by 7 bases. Germline V gene sequence: CDR1 SGHTA, CDR2 FQGNSA. The CDR3 is 15 amino acids. CDR3 nucleotides: TGTGCCAGCAGCTTCCGGCCGACAGGGATAGGTGGCTACACCTTC. Its translation is CASSFRPTGIGGYTF. The full variable domain, its missing parts supplied by reference TRBV7-2 and TRBJ1-2, is GAGVSQSPSNKVTEKGKDVELRCDPISGHTALYWYRQSLGQGLEFLIYFQGNSAPDKSGLPSDRFSAERTGGSVSTLTIQRTQQEDSAVYLCASSFRPTGIGGYTFGSGTRLTVV.

The CDR3 is CASSSAGTAYEQYF. The CDR3 DNA reads as TGCGCCAGCAGCTCCGCCGGGACTGCCTACGAGCAGTACTTC. This chain links TRBV5-1 with TRBJ2-7, with a tentative D call TRBD2 (6 bases). The CDR3 length is 14 residues. The V end lost 3 bases, the J end lost 2 bases, and 12 bases lay between the germline ends. Germline V gene lookup returns CDR1 SGHRS and CDR2 YFSETQ.

The rearrangement links TRBV5-4 to TRBJ1-1; D might be TRBD1 (5 bases). With 4 bases removed from V and 5 bases from J, the gap between germline ends came to 12 bases. This CDR3 has 13 amino acids. CDR1 SGHNT and CDR2 YYREEE come from the germline V gene (reference sequence). The CDR3 nucleotides are TGTGCCAGCAGCGGTTTGGGGGAGACTGAAGCTTTCTTT. This translates into CASSGLGETEAFF.

DNA for the CDR3: TGCGCCAGCAGCTTGGTTGAAGGGGAGACCCAGTACTTC. This gives the protein CASSLVEGETQYF. The chain links TRBV5-1 to TRBJ2-5; no definite D call. Germline V gene sequence: CDR1 SGHRS, CDR2 YFSETQ. CDR3 length: 13 amino acids. The V and J ends lost 0 bases and 5 bases respectively, with 8 bases between them.